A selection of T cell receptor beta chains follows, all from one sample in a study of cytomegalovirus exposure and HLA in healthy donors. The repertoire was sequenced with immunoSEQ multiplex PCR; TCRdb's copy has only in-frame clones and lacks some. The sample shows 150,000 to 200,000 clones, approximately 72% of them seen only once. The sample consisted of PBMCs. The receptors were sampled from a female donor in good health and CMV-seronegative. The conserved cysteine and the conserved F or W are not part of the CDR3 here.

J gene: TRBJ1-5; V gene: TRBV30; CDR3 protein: AWSDYSNQPQH
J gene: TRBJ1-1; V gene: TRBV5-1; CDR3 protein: ASSLHTGDMNTEAF
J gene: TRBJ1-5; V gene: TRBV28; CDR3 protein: ASSLTGKVFPQH
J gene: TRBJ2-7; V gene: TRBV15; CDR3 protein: ATSRGQGVREQY
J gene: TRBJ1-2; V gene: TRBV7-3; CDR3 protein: ASSLGGLYGYT
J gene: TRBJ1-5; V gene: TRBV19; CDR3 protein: ASSIRGTSNQPQH
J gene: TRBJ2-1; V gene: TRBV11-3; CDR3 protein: ASSHGQGSYNEQF
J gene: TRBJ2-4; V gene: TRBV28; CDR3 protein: ASSWGGQPQG
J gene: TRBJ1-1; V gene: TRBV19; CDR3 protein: ASRDREPEAF
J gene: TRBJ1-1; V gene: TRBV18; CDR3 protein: ASSPRQGDTEAF
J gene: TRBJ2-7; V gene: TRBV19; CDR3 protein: ASSPTGLTHEQY
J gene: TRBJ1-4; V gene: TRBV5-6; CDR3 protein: ASTSGGRHEKLF
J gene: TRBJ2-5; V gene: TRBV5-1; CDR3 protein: ASSLATQETQY
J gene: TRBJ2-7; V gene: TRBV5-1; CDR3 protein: ASSVTGTGTYEQY
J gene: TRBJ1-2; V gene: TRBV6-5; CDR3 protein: ASSYPGRYGYT
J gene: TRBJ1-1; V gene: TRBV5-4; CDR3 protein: ASSRRSLNTEAF
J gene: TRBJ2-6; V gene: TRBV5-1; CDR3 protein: ASRDRSSGADVLT
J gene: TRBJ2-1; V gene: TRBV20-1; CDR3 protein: SGEGGNEQF
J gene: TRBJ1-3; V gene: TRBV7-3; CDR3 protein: ASRTRQGAIGNTIY
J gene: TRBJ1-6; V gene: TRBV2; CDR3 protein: ASTSGTGDSPLH
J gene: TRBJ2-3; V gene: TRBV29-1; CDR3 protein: SAAGGGDTQY
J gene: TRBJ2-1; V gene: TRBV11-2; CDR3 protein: ASSSPYNEQF
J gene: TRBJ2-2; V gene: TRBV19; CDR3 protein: ASMVASGRSTGELF
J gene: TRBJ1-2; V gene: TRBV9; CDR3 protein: ASSVILGLSPYGYT
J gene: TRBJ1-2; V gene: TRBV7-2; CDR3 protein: ASSLGPGEINGYT
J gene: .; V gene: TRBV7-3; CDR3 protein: ASSLTGGRDEQY
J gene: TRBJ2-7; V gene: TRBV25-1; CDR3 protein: ATLRDRGYEQY
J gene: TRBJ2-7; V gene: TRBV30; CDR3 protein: AWSVVREAEQY
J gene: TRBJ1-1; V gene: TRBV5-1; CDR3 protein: ASSRKMGQGNTEAF
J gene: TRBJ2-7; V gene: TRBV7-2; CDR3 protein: ASSPTSGNSGEQY
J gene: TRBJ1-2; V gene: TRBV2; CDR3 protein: ASRGTGGGYT
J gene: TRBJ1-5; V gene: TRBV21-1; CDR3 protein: ARTRILPRGLDQPQH
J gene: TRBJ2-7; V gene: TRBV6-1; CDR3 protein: ASSEFSRVRDEQY
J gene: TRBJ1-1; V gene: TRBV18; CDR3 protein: ASSPIGGGMDTEAF
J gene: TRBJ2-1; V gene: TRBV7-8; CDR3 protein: ASSSSPTGGQGLENEQF
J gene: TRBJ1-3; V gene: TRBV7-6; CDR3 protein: ASSLRTDGNTIY
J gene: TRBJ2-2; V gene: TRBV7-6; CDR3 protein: ASSLGLAEGGELF
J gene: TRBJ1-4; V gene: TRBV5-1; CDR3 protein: ASNSGNLNEKLF
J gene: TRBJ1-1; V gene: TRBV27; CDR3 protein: ASSPRLPINTEAF
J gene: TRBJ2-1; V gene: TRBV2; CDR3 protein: ASSEVRIYNEQF
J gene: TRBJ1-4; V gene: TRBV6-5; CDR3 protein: ASGAWATNEKLF
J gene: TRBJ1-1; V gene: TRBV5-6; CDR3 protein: ASSLTGTANTEAF
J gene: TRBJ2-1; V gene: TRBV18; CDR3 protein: ASSSDTESEQF
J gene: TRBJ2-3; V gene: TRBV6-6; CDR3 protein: ASSRDYLKGPDTQY
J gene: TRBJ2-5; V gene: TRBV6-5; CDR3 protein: ASSSGGALRQTQY